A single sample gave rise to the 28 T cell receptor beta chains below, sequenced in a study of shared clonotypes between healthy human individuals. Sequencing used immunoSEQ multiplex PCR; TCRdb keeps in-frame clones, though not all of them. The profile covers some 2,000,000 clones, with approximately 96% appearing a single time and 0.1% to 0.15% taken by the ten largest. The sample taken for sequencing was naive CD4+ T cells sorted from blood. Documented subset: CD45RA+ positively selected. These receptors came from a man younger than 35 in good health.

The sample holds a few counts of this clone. This CDR3 reads CASIRGEKLFF. The DNA for the CDR3 is TGTGCCAGCATAAGAGGGGAAAAACTGTTTTTT. V is TRBV2 and J is TRBJ1-4, with D unresolved. Germline CDR1 reads SNHLY; CDR2 reads FYNNEI. There are 11 residues in the CDR3. The ends were cut back, 7 bases at V and 8 bases at J, with 8 bases in the middle.

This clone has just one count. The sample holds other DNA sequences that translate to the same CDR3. The CDR3 here is CASSLVGSGELFF. As DNA, the CDR3 is TGCGCCAGCAGCTTGGTGGGGTCCGGGGAGCTGTTTTTT. The gene calls are TRBV5-1 and TRBJ2-2, with D unresolved. The CDR3 totals 13 residues. CDR1 SGHRS and CDR2 YFSETQ come from the germline V gene. The V end was cut by 0 bases, the J end by 6 bases, with 6 bases between.

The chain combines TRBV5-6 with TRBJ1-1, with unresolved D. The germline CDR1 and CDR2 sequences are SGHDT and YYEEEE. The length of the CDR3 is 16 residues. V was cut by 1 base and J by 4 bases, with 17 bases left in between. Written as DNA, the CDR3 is TGTGCCAGCAGCTTGACGAGACGGACCCTGAGCACTGAAGCTTTCTTT. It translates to CASSLTRRTLSTEAFF.

The chain's CDR3 is CASSVQGLAGGEQFF. CDR3 coding DNA: TGTGCCAGCAGCGTGCAGGGACTAGCGGGAGGGGAGCAGTTCTTC. The chain carries TRBV2 and TRBJ2-1; 16 nucleotides agree with TRBD2. This CDR3 is 15 amino acids long. V was pared by 6 bases and J by 10 bases, with 6 bases of the junction left unmatched. Germline V gene sequence: CDR1 SNHLY, CDR2 FYNNEI.

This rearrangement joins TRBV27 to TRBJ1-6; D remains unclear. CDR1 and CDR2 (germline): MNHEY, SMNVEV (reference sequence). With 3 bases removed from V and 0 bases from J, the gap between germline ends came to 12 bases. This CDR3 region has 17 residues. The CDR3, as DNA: TGTGCCAGCAGTTTTGACGGAACGAGCTCCTATAATTCACCCCTCCACTTT. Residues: CASSFDGTSSYNSPLHF.

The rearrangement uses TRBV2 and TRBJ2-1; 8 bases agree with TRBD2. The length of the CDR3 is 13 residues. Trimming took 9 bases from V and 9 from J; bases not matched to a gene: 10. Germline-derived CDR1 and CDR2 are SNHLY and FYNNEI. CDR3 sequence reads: CASQTLAGTEQFF. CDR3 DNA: TGTGCCAGTCAGACCTTAGCGGGGACTGAGCAGTTCTTC.

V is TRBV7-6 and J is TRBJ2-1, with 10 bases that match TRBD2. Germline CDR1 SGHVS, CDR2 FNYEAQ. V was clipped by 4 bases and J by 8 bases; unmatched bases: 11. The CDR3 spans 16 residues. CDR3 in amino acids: CASSSSGRVHFDEQFF. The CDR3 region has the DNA TGTGCCAGCAGCTCTAGCGGGAGAGTACACTTCGATGAGCAGTTCTTC.

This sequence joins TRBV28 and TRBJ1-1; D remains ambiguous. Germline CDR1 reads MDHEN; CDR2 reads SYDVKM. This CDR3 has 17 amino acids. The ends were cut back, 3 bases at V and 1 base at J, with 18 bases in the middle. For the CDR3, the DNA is TGTGCCAGCAGTTTTGGTCAGATGGGTCAGACGAACACTGAAGCTTTCTTT. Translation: CASSFGQMGQTNTEAFF.

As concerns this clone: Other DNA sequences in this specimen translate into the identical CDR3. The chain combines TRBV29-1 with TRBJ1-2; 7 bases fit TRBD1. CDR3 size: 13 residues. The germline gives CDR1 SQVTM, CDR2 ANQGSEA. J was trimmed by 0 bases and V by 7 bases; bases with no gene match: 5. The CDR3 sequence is CSGSTGSNYGYTF. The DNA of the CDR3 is TGCAGCGGTTCGACAGGGTCTAACTATGGCTACACCTTC.

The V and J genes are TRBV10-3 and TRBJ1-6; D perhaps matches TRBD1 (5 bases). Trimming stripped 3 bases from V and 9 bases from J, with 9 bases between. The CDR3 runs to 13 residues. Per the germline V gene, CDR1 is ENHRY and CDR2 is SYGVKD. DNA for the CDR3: TGTGCCATCAGTGAACAGGTTATTTCACCCCTCCACTTT. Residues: CAISEQVISPLHF.

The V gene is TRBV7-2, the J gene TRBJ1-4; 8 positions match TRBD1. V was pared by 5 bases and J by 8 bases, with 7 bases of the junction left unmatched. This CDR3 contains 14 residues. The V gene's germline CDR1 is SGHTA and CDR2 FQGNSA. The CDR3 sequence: CASSPRTGPEKLFF. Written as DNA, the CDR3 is TGTGCCAGCAGCCCCCGGACAGGGCCGGAAAAACTGTTTTTT.

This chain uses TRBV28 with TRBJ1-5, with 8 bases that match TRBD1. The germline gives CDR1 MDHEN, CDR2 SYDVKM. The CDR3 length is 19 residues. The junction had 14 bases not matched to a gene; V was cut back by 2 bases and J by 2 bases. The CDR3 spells CASSLRQGRRLAGNQPQHF. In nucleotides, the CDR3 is TGTGCCAGCAGTTTAAGACAGGGGAGACGACTAGCGGGCAATCAGCCCCAGCATTTT. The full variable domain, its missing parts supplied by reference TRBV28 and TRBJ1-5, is DVKVTQSSRYLVKRTGEKVFLECVQDMDHENMFWYRQDPGLGLRLIYFSYDVKMKEKGDIPEGYSVSREKKERFSLILESASTNQTSMYLCASSLRQGRRLAGNQPQHFGDGTRLSIL.

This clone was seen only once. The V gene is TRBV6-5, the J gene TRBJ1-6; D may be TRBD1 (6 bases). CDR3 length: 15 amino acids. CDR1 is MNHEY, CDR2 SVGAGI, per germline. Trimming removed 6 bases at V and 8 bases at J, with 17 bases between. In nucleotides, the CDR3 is TGTGCCAGCAGCACCGTACAGGGAGGGGATTCACCCCTCCACTTT. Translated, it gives CASSTVQGGDSPLHF.

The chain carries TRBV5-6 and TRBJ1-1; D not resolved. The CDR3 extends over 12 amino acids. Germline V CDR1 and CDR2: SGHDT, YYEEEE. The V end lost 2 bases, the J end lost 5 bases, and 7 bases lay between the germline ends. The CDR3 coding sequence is TGTGCCAGCAGCTTTGAATGGACTGAAGCTTTCTTT. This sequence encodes CASSFEWTEAFF.

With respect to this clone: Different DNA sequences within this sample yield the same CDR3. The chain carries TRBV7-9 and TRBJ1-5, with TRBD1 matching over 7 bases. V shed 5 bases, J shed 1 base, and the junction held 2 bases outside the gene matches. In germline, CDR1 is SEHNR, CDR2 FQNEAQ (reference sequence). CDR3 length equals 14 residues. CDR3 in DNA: TGTGCCAGCAGCCAGACAGGGAGCAATCAGCCCCAGCATTTT. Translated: CASSQTGSNQPQHF.

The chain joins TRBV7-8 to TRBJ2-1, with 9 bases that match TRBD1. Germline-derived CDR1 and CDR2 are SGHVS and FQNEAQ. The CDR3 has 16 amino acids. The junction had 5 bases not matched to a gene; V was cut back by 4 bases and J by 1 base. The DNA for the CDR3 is TGTGCCAGCAGCTCCAACAGGGGGCTATCCTACAATGAGCAGTTCTTC. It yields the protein CASSSNRGLSYNEQFF.

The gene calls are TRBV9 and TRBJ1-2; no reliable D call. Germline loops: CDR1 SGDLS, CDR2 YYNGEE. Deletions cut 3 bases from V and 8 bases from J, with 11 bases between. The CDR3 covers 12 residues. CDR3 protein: CASSASEGGYTF. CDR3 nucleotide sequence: TGTGCCAGCAGCGCATCGGAAGGCGGCTACACCTTC. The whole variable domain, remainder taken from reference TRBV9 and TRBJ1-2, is DSGVTQTPKHLITATGQRVTLRCSPRSGDLSVYWYQQSLDQGLQFLIQYYNGEERAKGNILERFSAQQFPDLHSELNLSSLELGDSALYFCASSASEGGYTFGSGTRLTVV.

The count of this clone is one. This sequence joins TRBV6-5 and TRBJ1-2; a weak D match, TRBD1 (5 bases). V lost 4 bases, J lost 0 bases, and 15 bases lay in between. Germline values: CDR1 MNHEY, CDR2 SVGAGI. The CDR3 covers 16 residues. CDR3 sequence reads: CASSFTLQASNYGYTF. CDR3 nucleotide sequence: TGTGCCAGCAGTTTCACTCTACAGGCGTCTAACTATGGCTACACCTTC.

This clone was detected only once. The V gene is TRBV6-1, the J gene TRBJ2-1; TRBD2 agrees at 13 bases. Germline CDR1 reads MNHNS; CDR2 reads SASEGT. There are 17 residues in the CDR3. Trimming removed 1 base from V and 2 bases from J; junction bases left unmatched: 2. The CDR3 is CASSEVGTSGAYNEQFF. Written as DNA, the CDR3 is TGTGCCAGCAGTGAAGTGGGGACTAGCGGGGCCTACAATGAGCAGTTCTTC.

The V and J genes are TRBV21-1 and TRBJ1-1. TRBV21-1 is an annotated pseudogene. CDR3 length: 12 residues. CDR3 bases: TGTGCCAGCCTTAGGTCGAACACTGAAGCTTTCTTT. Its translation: CASLRSNTEAFF.

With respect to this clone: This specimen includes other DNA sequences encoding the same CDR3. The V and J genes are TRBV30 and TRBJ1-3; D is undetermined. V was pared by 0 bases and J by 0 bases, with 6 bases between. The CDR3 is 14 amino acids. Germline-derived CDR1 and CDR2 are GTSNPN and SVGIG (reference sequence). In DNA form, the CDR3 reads TGTGCCTGGAGTGTAGGGAACTCTGGAAACACCATATATTTT. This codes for CAWSVGNSGNTIYF.

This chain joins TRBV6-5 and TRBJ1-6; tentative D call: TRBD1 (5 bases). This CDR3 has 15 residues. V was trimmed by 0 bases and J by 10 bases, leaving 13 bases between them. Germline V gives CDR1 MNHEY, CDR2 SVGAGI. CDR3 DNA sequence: TGTGCCAGCAGTTACTCCAGGGAATCGAGCTCACCCCTCCACTTT. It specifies CASSYSRESSSPLHF.

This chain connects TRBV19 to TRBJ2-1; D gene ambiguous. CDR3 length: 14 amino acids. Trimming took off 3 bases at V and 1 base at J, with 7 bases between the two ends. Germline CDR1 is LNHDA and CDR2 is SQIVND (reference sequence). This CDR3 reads CASSIQDSYNEQFF. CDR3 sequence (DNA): TGTGCCAGTAGTATCCAGGATTCCTACAATGAGCAGTTCTTC.

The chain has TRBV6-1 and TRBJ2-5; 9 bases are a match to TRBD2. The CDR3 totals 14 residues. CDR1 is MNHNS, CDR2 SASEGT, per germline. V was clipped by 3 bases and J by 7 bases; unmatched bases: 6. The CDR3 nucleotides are TGTGCCAGCAGTGAGCTAGCGGGAATAGGGACCCAGTACTTC. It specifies CASSELAGIGTQYF.

DNA of the CDR3: TGCGCCAGCAGTGAGTCGGCTGCTACCGAGCAGTTCTTC. Residues: CASSESAATEQFF. The rearrangement links TRBV10-1 to TRBJ2-1; D remains unclear. Germline V gives CDR1 WNHNN, CDR2 SYGVQD (reference sequence). The CDR3 sequence is 13 residues long. V lost 0 bases to trimming and J lost 10 bases, with 10 bases between them.

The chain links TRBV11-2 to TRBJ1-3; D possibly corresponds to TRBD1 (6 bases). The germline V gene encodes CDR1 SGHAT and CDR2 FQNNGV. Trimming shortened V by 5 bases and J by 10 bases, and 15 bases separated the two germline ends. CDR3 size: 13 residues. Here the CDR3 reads CASSPPGQGTIYF. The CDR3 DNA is TGTGCCAGCAGCCCACCGGGGCAGGGGACCATATATTTT.

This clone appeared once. CDR3 sequence: CASSGWTGLRSGANVLTF. DNA of the CDR3: TGTGCCAGCAGTGGATGGACAGGGTTGCGCTCTGGGGCCAACGTCCTGACTTTC. J is TRBJ2-6 and V is TRBV2; 8 bases match TRBD1. This CDR3 contains 18 residues. V was clipped by 4 bases and J by 0 bases; unmatched bases: 8. Germline V gives CDR1 SNHLY, CDR2 FYNNEI.

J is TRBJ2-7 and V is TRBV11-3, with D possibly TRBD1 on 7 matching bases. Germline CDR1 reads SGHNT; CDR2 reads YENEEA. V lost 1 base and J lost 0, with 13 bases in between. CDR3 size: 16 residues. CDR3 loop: CASSLGQGGFSYEQYF. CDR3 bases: TGTGCCAGCAGCTTAGGACAGGGAGGATTCTCCTACGAGCAGTACTTC.